This T cell receptor (beta chain) was observed in a study of control samples from healthy donors and cancer patients. The method was immunoSEQ multiplex PCR; TCRdb's version includes in-frame clones alone and lacks a portion of them. Here the sample spans about 51,000 clones, roughly 80% being singletons. This CDR3 contains 14 residues. The V and J ends lost 2 bases and 4 bases, in that order; junction bases with no gene match: 2. The germline V gene encodes CDR1 KGHSH and CDR2 LQKENI. The receptor was derived from an older man in good health. The sample comprised blood. V usage is TRBV18 and J usage is TRBJ1-3; 7 positions agree with TRBD1. CDR3 coding DNA: TGTGCCAGCTCACCATCGGACAGGGGAAACACCATATATTTT. This gives the protein CASSPSDRGNTIYF.